This T cell receptor (beta chain) was documented in a study of cytomegalovirus exposure and HLA in healthy donors. Overall study findings and caveats: Being productive about 90% or about 30% of the time was typical of most TCR beta V segments in an earlier analysis.

PCR involved 60 Vbeta and 13 Jbeta primers. Original methodology: The authors later counted roughly 76 million unique TCR beta chains, some 9.9 million of them shared. TCRdb's copy holds only in-frame clones and misses some; the assay was immunoSEQ multiplex PCR. The V and J calls and the clone size are those of that table, but D and trimming were determined from the DNA. The sample lists under 250,000 clones; 75% to 90% were seen once. CDR3 length: 14 residues. V was clipped by 2 bases and J by 10 bases, with 14 bases between them. Germline CDR1 reads MRHNA; CDR2 reads SNTAGT. As for the donors, each was a healthy bone marrow donor. A word on this clone: Its target is unknown.

The clonotype comes from a boy younger than 10 in good health and CMV-seronegative. Specimen: PBMCs. This chain joins TRBV6-4 and TRBJ1-4; D possibly corresponds to TRBD1 (5 bases). The CDR3, as DNA: TGTGCCAGCAGTGACCTCCCCAGGGTGGGAAAACTGTTTTTT. It is translated as CASSDLPRVGKLFF.